These T cell receptor beta chains were read from a single sample in a study of Graves' ophthalmopathy and Graves' hyperthyroidism. TCRdb reanalysed the multiplex PCR reads using MiXCR and keeps one entry per CDR3 protein. Found here are 340,000 or so distinct CDR3 sequences, roughly 16% of them singletons; the top ten hold about 12%. Sequencing input: peripheral blood. The receptors here all came from an adult man with Graves' ophthalmopathy. Each CDR3 is given with its conserved first and last residue. D genes are given only for firm matches. Expanded clones are given a class, and other clones once, few, many or no size at all.

v_call	d_call	clone_size	j_call	cdr3_nt	cdr3_aa
TRBV2	TRBD1	many	TRBJ1-2	TGTGCCAGCAGGACGACAGGGGGACATGGCTACACCTTC	CASRTTGGHGYTF
TRBV4-1	NA	many	TRBJ1-3	TGCGCCAGCAGCCTAACGACAGCGACTTATGGAAACACCATATATTTT	CASSLTTATYGNTIYF
TRBV7-6	NA	many	TRBJ1-5	TGTGCCAGCAGCTCGGGACCCAATCAGCCCCAGCATTTT	CASSSGPNQPQHF
TRBV6-2/TRBV6-3	NA	many	TRBJ1-6	TGTGCCAGCACCATCCTCCGAGCTCCCAATTCACCCCTCCACTTT	CASTILRAPNSPLHF
TRBV14	NA	many	TRBJ1-1	TGTGCCAGCAGCCATTTCGGAGCAGATGAAGCTTTCTTT	CASSHFGADEAFF
TRBV19	NA	many	TRBJ1-3	TGTGCCAGTAAAAGACAGTCCCTTGGAAACACCATATATTTT	CASKRQSLGNTIYF
TRBV19	TRBD1	many	TRBJ1-2	TGTGCCAGTAGTATCCAACGTCCGACAGGGGGCAGTGGCTACACCTTC	CASSIQRPTGGSGYTF
TRBV11-3	NA	many	TRBJ1-6	TGTGCCAGCAGCTTAGAGGCTAATTCACCCCTCCACTTT	CASSLEANSPLHF
TRBV19	NA	many	TRBJ2-7	TGTGCCAGTAGTACTAGGACTGTTGGCTACGAGCAGTACTTC	CASSTRTVGYEQYF
TRBV15	NA	many	TRBJ1-5	TGTGCCACCAGCAGAGAAGTTAGGGCGGGCAATCAGCCCCAGCATTTT	CATSREVRAGNQPQHF
TRBV6-2/TRBV6-3	TRBD2	many	TRBJ2-7	TGTGCCAGCAGTTACTCGACTAGCGGGCGTGAGCAGTACTTC	CASSYSTSGREQYF
TRBV30	NA	many	TRBJ1-1	TGTGCCTGGACAGGAACAAACACTGAAGCTTTCTTT	CAWTGTNTEAFF
TRBV19	TRBD1	NA	TRBJ2-7	TGTGCCAGTAGGCTCGGGACAGGGGTGCACGAGCAGTACTTC	CASRLGTGVHEQYF
TRBV27	NA	many	TRBJ2-2	TGTGCCAGCCGCCCGGGGCTGAACACCGGGGAGCTGTTTTTT	CASRPGLNTGELFF
TRBV28	NA	many	TRBJ2-7	TGTGCCAGCAGTTTAAGTAACAGAAACTACGAGCAGTACTTC	CASSLSNRNYEQYF
TRBV6-2/TRBV6-3	NA	many	TRBJ2-2	TGTGCCAGCAGTTACTCGGGGTCCGGGGAGCTGTTTTTT	CASSYSGSGELFF
TRBV12-3/TRBV12-4	TRBD2	many	TRBJ2-7	TGTGCCAGCAGCCAGCCTAGCGGAGTTTACTACGAGCAGTACTTC	CASSQPSGVYYEQYF
TRBV15	NA	many	TRBJ1-1	TGTGCCACCAGCAGAGATGGATTGTCAGGGCTCGTAGCTTTCTTT	CATSRDGLSGLVAFF